The rows below give T cell receptor beta chains drawn from one sample of a study of PD-1 blockade in classical Hodgkin lymphoma. The repertoire was sequenced with immunoSEQ multiplex PCR; TCRdb's copy has only in-frame clones and lacks some. The table shows about 32,000 clones, with about 85% occurring only once. Specimen: CD4+ T cells from blood. These receptor sequences come from a human donor with classical Hodgkin lymphoma. The CDR3 runs from the conserved cysteine through the conserved F or W. Each record gives: clone size, V gene, J gene, D gene, CDR3 protein, CDR3 DNA. D genes are given only for firm matches. Expanded clones get a size class; other rows say once, few or many, or leave the size out.

-	TRBV28	TRBJ1-5	-	CATGLKRENQPQHF	TGTGCCACCGGACTAAAAAGGGAAAATCAGCCCCAGCATTTT
-	TRBV7-3	TRBJ1-1	-	CASSETPGGAEAFF	TGTGCCAGCAGCGAGACGCCCGGGGGGGCTGAAGCTTTCTTT
-	TRBV2	TRBJ1-1	TRBD1	CASSSRTGNTEAFF	TGTGCCAGCAGTTCCCGGACAGGGAACACTGAAGCTTTCTTT
once	TRBV28	TRBJ1-1	-	CASSPPPGWEAFF	TGTGCCAGCAGTCCCCCCCCCGGATGGGAAGCTTTCTTT
-	TRBV9	TRBJ2-2	TRBD2	CASSVTSGGNTGELFF	TGTGCCAGCAGCGTCACTAGCGGGGGGAACACCGGGGAGCTGTTTTTT
-	TRBV25-1	TRBJ2-1	TRBD2	CASSEVGLAGHEQFF	TGTGCCAGCAGTGAAGTGGGACTAGCGGGACATGAGCAGTTCTTC
-	TRBV28	TRBJ2-1	-	CASKKDSLHEQFF	TGTGCCAGCAAAAAAGACAGTCTACATGAGCAGTTCTTC
-	TRBV2	TRBJ2-1	TRBD2	CASSIAGGSNEQFF	TGTGCCAGCAGCATAGCGGGAGGGTCGAATGAGCAGTTCTTC
-	TRBV13	TRBJ2-7	-	CASSSLSGQWPYEQYF	TGTGCCAGCAGCTCCTTATCGGGGCAATGGCCCTACGAGCAGTACTTC
-	TRBV10-3	TRBJ1-1	-	CAIGEGVMNTEAFF	TGTGCCATCGGGGAGGGGGTCATGAACACTGAAGCTTTCTTT
-	TRBV18	TRBJ2-3	-	CASSPRQPSVGADTQYF	TGTGCCAGCTCACCAAGGCAGCCTAGTGTGGGGGCAGATACGCAGTATTTT
once	TRBV5-1	TRBJ2-1	-	CASSGERGGEQFF	TGCGCCAGCAGCGGCGAAAGGGGTGGTGAGCAGTTCTTC
-	TRBV2	TRBJ1-4	-	CASSGLDIRKLFF	TGTGCCAGCAGTGGGTTGGACATTCGAAAACTGTTTTTT
-	TRBV12-5	TRBJ1-2	-	CASGYFLQVANYGYTF	TGTGCTAGTGGTTATTTCCTACAGGTCGCTAACTATGGCTACACCTTC
-	TRBV14	TRBJ1-2	-	CASSQGPSFDYGYTF	TGTGCCAGCAGCCAAGGGCCGTCATTTGACTATGGCTACACCTTC
-	TRBV5-4	TRBJ2-1	-	CASSFVGDSYNEQFF	TGTGCCAGCAGCTTTGTTGGAGATTCCTACAATGAGCAGTTCTTC